This TCR beta chain was recovered during a study of T cells in Graves' hyperthyroidism and ophthalmopathy (dated by TCRdb to between 2018 and 2020). Background for the entire study: Peripheral blood was sampled at the time of initial diagnosis, prior to any treatment. A discovery cohort of about a hundred patients, fewer than 50 with Graves' ophthalmopathy and 57 with stable Graves' hyperthyroidism, was used to find distinguishing TCR V-J signatures. Prospective prediction of ophthalmopathy was tested in an independent validation cohort consisting of 18 to 20 hyperthyroidism patients and some 15 patients who later progressed to ophthalmopathy. For training and testing, the 100 or so patients in the discovery cohort were randomly divided in a 7:3 ratio. In addition, the study compared T-cell repertoires in thyroid tissue and in blood from five to seven Graves' hyperthyroidism patients. After blood sampling, hyperthyroidism patients were treated with methimazole at a starting dose of 30 mg daily, and ophthalmopathy patients were treated with high-dose intravenous methylprednisolone. According to the paper, TCR Vbeta CDR3 sequencing was carried out on more than 120 peripheral blood samples, which came from approximately 43 ophthalmopathy, around 75 hyperthyroidism and approximately 17 progressor patients.

The CDR3 numbers 14 residues from cysteine through phenylalanine. The read is trimmed to its CDR3 DNA, 42 bases read in frame from base 1. Trimming costs V 6 bases and J 4 bases, and their ends lie 15 bases apart. Hyperthyroidism patients were newly diagnosed, had a disease duration of under 2 months, and were aged 18 to 65 years. The study excluded patients with uncontrolled infections, other autoimmune diseases, pregnancy or lactation. Clinical symptoms, serum thyroxine and TRAb, thyroid ultrasound, and orbital computed tomography formed the basis for the diagnoses. Blood from progressor patients was collected at the time of first diagnosis with hyperthyroidism, before any ophthalmopathy symptoms had appeared. PBMCs were separated from roughly 10 ml of fresh peripheral blood using Ficoll-Paque density gradient centrifugation. Patients classed as progressors first received a Graves' hyperthyroidism diagnosis and then went on to develop ophthalmopathy during follow-up. Total RNA was extracted using Trizol reagent, and RNA quality was assessed on an Agilent 2100 Bioanalyzer.

This clonotype was seen more than once but under ten times. No antigen is known for it. Base qualities were left out, and no much larger clone turns up one base away. TCR beta CDR3 regions were amplified from RNA transcripts. The first round of RT-PCR for the TCR CDR3 was performed with the HTBI primer set and the Qiagen OneStep RT-PCR kit. The libraries were constructed in a second round of multiplex PCR and then size-selected and purified. Sequencing of the libraries was done on an Illumina HiSeq2000 using paired-end 100 bp reads. Per the source publication's procedure: SOAPnuke was used to process the raw data, with reads discarded if the reads contained adapters or uncalled bases, had a mean Phred below 15, or lacked an exact constant-primer or identifier match. COPE v1.2.5 was used to merge high-quality paired reads, and clonotypes were defined as unique nucleotide sequences. Clonotypes were aligned to IMGT TRBV, TRBD and TRBJ reference segments using MiTCR v1.1. The analysis was restricted to V-J combinations with a frequency above 0.0001, which together covered about 99% of the repertoires. The TCS score was defined as the ratio of F50 (clonal expansion) to E x V (chaos), calculated using BLOSUM62-based TCRdist between CDR3 peptides within each V-J. Welch's t-statistics and random forest reduced 500 to 550 V-J features to 13, which were used in a naive Bayes classifier (R e1071). The raw public data were reprocessed by TCRdb itself: fastp quality trimming at Q25, MiXCR clonotype calling, in-frame beta chains only. Rows with one shared CDR3 protein collapse into an entry with the most common genes and DNA. These V and J calls are TCRdb output, not the study's own analysis. The sample table holds more than 550,000 distinct CDR3 sequences, of which roughly a sixth were seen once. Jointly, the top ten make up about a sixth of the sample.

The full study reports these points: In cross-validation, a model built on a 13 V-J signature told ophthalmopathy apart from stable hyperthyroidism with over 85% sensitivity and roughly 82% specificity, and in testing the same model reached 80%/75%. In validation, the model predicted progression to ophthalmopathy a median of around 6.5 months before onset, with roughly 71% sensitivity and roughly 79% specificity. Sample size was not statistically predetermined, and blinding of investigators to group allocation was not performed. Blood samples also contained most of the expanded thyroid clonotypes (frequency above 0.001), which suggests that blood repertoires may reflect thyroid immune responses.

The material sequenced was blood. Recombination joined TRBV12-3 or TRBV12-4 with TRBJ1-2; the D gene is perhaps TRBD1, from 5 matching bases. The TCR sequence derives from a woman in her forties or fifties with Graves' hyperthyroidism that later progressed to Graves' ophthalmopathy. The CDR3 is CASSSLTAIYGYTF. At the DNA level, the sequence is TGTGCCAGCAGCTCTTTGACAGCCATCTATGGCTACACCTTC.